Listed below are T cell receptor beta chains from one sample, sequenced in a study of spatial heterogeneity in lung cancer. TCRdb ran MiXCR on the 5' RACE reads and lists one entry per CDR3 protein. The data hold under 150,000 distinct CDR3 sequences, with about a tenth observed a single time. The source was PBMCs, collected at follow-up. The receptors stem from a female donor with early-stage non-small cell lung cancer. The CDR3 runs from the conserved cysteine through the conserved F or W. D genes are given only for firm matches. Not every row has a clone size; where given, it reads once, few, many or a size class.

cdr3_nt cdr3_aa cdr3_length j_call clone_size v_call d_call
TGTGCCAGCAGCGTAGCAGCTGGGGTCACAGATACGCAGTATTTT CASSVAAGVTDTQYF 15 TRBJ2-3 - TRBV7-9 -
TGCGCCAGCAGCCAAGCACCCGGTTCTAACTATGGCTACACCTTC CASSQAPGSNYGYTF 15 TRBJ1-2 - TRBV4-1 -
TGTGCCAGCAGCTTAGCGGGGCGGCAAGAGACCCAGTACTTC CASSLAGRQETQYF 14 TRBJ2-5 - TRBV7-2 -
TGTGCCTCTCGAGACTACAGGAGAACCTACGAGCAGTACTTC CASRDYRRTYEQYF 14 TRBJ2-7 many TRBV28 -
TGCGCCAGCAGCTTCAGCGGCACCTACGAGCAGTACTTC CASSFSGTYEQYF 13 TRBJ2-7 many TRBV5-1 -
TGTGCCAGCAGCTCAGAGGGACTAGCTAATGAGCAGTTCTTC CASSSEGLANEQFF 14 TRBJ2-1 - TRBV7-9 TRBD2
TGTGCCAGCAGTTACGGGACAGGGGCTAACGGGGAGCTGTTTTTT CASSYGTGANGELFF 15 TRBJ2-2 few TRBV6-6 TRBD1
TGTGCCAGCAGCCCGGGACATACTAACTATGGCTACACCTTC CASSPGHTNYGYTF 14 TRBJ1-2 many TRBV7-3 -
TGTGCCAGCTCACCTACGAGCGTGTTCAGGGCGCGTGTGGACGAGCAGTACTTC CASSPTSVFRARVDEQYF 18 TRBJ2-7 few TRBV18 -
TGTGCCAGCAGCGTAGACAGGGCCCCCTACAATGAGCAGTTCTTC CASSVDRAPYNEQFF 15 TRBJ2-1 - TRBV9 -
TGTGCCAGCAGCTTAAGCGGGTCCAATGAGCAGTTCTTC CASSLSGSNEQFF 13 TRBJ2-1 few TRBV11-3 -
TGTGCCAGCAGTTCCATGGACAGAAACTATGGCTACACCTTC CASSSMDRNYGYTF 14 TRBJ1-2 many TRBV27 -
TGTGCCAGCAGTTTAAAAGGGACAGAACAGCCCCAGCATTTT CASSLKGTEQPQHF 14 TRBJ1-5 - TRBV27 TRBD1
TGTGCCAGCATAAAAGCGGGGGAAAACACCGGGGAGCTGTTTTTT CASIKAGENTGELFF 15 TRBJ2-2 - TRBV28 TRBD2
TGTGCCAGCACCGGCAGCACAGATACGCAGTATTTT CASTGSTDTQYF 12 TRBJ2-3 - TRBV6-2/TRBV6-3 -
TGTGCCAGCAGCTCCACGACTAGCGGGAGTTGGAACACCGGGGAGCTGTTTTTT CASSSTTSGSWNTGELFF 18 TRBJ2-2 few TRBV13 TRBD2
TGTGCCAGCAGCTTTCATGGAATGAACACTGAAGCTTTCTTT CASSFHGMNTEAFF 14 TRBJ1-1 few TRBV7-6 -
TGTGCCAGCAGCGTAGCCGCTGGGAGGGAGACCCAGTACTTC CASSVAAGRETQYF 14 TRBJ2-5 few TRBV9 -
TGTGCCAGCAGTCGACAGTACACTTACTCTGGGGCCTACGTCCTGACTTTC CASSRQYTYSGAYVLTF 17 TRBJ2-6 - TRBV12-3/TRBV12-4 -
TGTGCCAGCAGTATCGCTCCGGGACAGGGTATCTATAATTCACCCCTCCACTTT CASSIAPGQGIYNSPLHF 18 TRBJ1-6 many TRBV27 TRBD1
TGTGCCAGCAGACCTAGCACAGATACGCAGTATTTT CASRPSTDTQYF 12 TRBJ2-3 many TRBV7-8 -
TGTGCCACCAGTCGGACAGGGCGGACAGATACGCAGTATTTT CATSRTGRTDTQYF 14 TRBJ2-3 many TRBV24-1 TRBD1
TGCAGTGCTAGAACCCCAGGGGGCGTTGGCACTGAAGCTTTCTTT CSARTPGGVGTEAFF 15 TRBJ1-1 few TRBV20-1 TRBD1
TGTGCCAGCAGTTTCATCATCAGCGGGACCCCCTACGAGCAGTACTTC CASSFIISGTPYEQYF 16 TRBJ2-7 - TRBV12-3/TRBV12-4 TRBD2
TGTGCCAGCAGCCTCTCGGGACCTCCTCCCGATGAGCAGTTCTTC CASSLSGPPPDEQFF 15 TRBJ2-1 - TRBV11-2 -
TGTGCCAGCAGCTTAGTGGTCCTAGCGGGAGGCGTCACCGGGGAGCTGTTTTTT CASSLVVLAGGVTGELFF 18 TRBJ2-2 many TRBV7-2 TRBD2
TGTGCCAGCAGCCAACCGGGACTAGGCACAGATACGCAGTATTTT CASSQPGLGTDTQYF 15 TRBJ2-3 many TRBV3-1 TRBD2
TGTGCCAGCAGAACCAACAGGGGAGGCACTGAAGCTTTCTTT CASRTNRGGTEAFF 14 TRBJ1-1 many TRBV12-3/TRBV12-4 TRBD1
TGTGCCAGTAGTCCGAAGACAGGGCTCGAGGTTAATCAGCCCCAGCATTTT CASSPKTGLEVNQPQHF 17 TRBJ1-5 many TRBV19 TRBD1
TGCGCCAGCAGTGGACTAGCGGGAGGGCCCGACTCCTACAATGAGCAGTTCTTC CASSGLAGGPDSYNEQFF 18 TRBJ2-1 - TRBV23-1 TRBD2
TGCAGCGTTGACAAAGGGATCATCGCCAGGCCCAATGAGCAGTTCTTC CSVDKGIIARPNEQFF 16 TRBJ2-1 many TRBV29-1 -